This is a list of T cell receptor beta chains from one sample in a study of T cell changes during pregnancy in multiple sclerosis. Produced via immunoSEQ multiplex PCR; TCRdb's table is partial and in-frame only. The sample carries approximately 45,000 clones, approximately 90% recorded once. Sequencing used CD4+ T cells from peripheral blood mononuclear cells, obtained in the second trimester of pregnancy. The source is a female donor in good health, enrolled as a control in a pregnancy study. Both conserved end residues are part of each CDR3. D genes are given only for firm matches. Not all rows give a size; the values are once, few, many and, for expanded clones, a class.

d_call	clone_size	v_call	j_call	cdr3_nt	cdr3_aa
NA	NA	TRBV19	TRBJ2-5	TGTGCCAGTAGTGTATATGGCTCGCAAGAGACCCAGTACTTC	CASSVYGSQETQYF
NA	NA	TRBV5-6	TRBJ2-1	TGTGCCAGCAGCCCCAGCGCAGGGGCCGGTGAGCAGTTCTTC	CASSPSAGAGEQFF
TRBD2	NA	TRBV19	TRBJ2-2	TGTGCCAGCCTAGCCCTAGCGGGGGACCACACCGGGGAGCTGTTTTTT	CASLALAGDHTGELFF
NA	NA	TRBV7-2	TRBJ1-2	TGTGCCAGCAGCTTAGAGAGGGATGTCCTACTTATGTTTGGCTACACCTTC	CASSLERDVLLMFGYTF
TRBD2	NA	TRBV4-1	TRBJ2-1	TGCGCCAGCAGCCAAGACGGACTAGCGGGGCCGAATGAGCAGTTCTTC	CASSQDGLAGPNEQFF
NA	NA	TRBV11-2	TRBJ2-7	TGTGCCAGCACCAAAATACAGATTTCCTACGAGCAGTACTTC	CASTKIQISYEQYF
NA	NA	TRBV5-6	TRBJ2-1	TGTGCCAGCAGCTCCCAGCGGAATCCATACAATGAGCAGTTCTTC	CASSSQRNPYNEQFF
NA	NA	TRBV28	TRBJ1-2	TGTGCCAGCATCGAGGTAGGGGCAGGTGGCACGGATGGCTACACCTTC	CASIEVGAGGTDGYTF
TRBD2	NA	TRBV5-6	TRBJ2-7	TGTGCCAGCAGCTTGGTAATAGCGGGGGCCTCCTCCTACGAGCAGTACTTC	CASSLVIAGASSYEQYF
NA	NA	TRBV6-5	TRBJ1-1	TGTGCCAGCAGTGAATTCAAAACCCGGTTT	CASSEFKTRF
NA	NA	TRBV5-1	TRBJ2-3	TGCGCCAGCAGAAAGACAGCGCCAGATACGCAGTATTTT	CASRKTAPDTQYF
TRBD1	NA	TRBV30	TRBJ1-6	TGTGCCTGGAAACAGGGGGTAGGGTCACCCCTCCACTTT	CAWKQGVGSPLHF
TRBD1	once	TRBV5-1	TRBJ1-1	TGCGCCAGCAGCTCCTTAAAGGGGGCTAACACTGAAGCTTTCTTT	CASSSLKGANTEAFF
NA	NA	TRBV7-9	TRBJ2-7	TGTGCCAGCAGCCCTACCTATCTCGGGGGCTACGAGCAGTACTTC	CASSPTYLGGYEQYF
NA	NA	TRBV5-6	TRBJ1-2	TGTGCCAGCAGCGACAGGCGCTATGGCTACACCTTC	CASSDRRYGYTF
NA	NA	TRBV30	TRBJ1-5	TGTGCCTGGAGTTTTAGGGGCGATCAGCCCCAGCATTTT	CAWSFRGDQPQHF
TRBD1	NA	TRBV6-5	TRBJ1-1	TGTGCCAGCCGGACAGGTTCGGGGAACACTGAAGCTTTCTTT	CASRTGSGNTEAFF
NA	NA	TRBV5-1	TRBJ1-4	TGCGCCAGCAGCGTACAGGGTAATGAAAAACTGTTTTTT	CASSVQGNEKLFF
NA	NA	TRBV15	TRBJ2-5	TGTGCCACCAGCTTCGCAGGGTGGGAGACCCAGTACTTC	CATSFAGWETQYF
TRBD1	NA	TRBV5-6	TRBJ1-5	TGTGCCAGCAGCTTACAGGGGGATCAGCCCCAGCATTTT	CASSLQGDQPQHF
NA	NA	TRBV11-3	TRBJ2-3	TGTGCCAGCAGCTTAGCCTCGATCGGACTCGAAGGAGATACGCAGTATTTT	CASSLASIGLEGDTQYF
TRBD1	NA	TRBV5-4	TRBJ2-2	TGTGCCAGCAACCACAGGGGAGCCGGGGAGCTGTTTTTT	CASNHRGAGELFF
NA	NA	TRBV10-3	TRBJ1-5	TGTGCCACTACTATCTCAGGGGAAAATCAGCCCCAGCATTTT	CATTISGENQPQHF
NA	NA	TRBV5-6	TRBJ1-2	TGTGCCAGCAGCTGGCAGAACGGCTACACCTTC	CASSWQNGYTF
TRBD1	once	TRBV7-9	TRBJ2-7	TGTGCCAGCAGCTCCATGGGACAGGGGGGTTTCGAGCAGTACTTC	CASSSMGQGGFEQYF
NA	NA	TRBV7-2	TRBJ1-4	TGTGCCAGCAAATACATGGGTTCGGGGGCTAATGAAAAACTGTTTTTT	CASKYMGSGANEKLFF
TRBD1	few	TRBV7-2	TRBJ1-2	TGTGCCAGCAGCTTACAGACCGGGACAGAATATGGCTACACCTTC	CASSLQTGTEYGYTF
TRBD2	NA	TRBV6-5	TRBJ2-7	TGTGCCAGCAGTTTTTACGGGACTAGAGACGAGCAGTACTTC	CASSFYGTRDEQYF
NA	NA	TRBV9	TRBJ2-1	TGTGCCAGCAGCGTAGTAGGCGGGGGCACCTACAATGAGCAGTTCTTC	CASSVVGGGTYNEQFF
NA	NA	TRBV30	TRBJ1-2	TGTGCCTGGAGTGTACAGAGAGTTTGGGGGGACGGGATGGAGGGAAACTATGGCTACACCTTC	CAWSVQRVWGDGMEGNYGYTF
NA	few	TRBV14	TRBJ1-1	TGTGCCAGCAGCCAATACGCCGGACTCGGAGGCACTGAAGCTTTCTTT	CASSQYAGLGGTEAFF
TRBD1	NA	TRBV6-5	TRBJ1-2	TGTGCCAGCAGCCGTGACAGGGGTGGAGGCTATGGCTACACCTTC	CASSRDRGGGYGYTF
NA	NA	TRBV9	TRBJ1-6	TGTGCCAGCAGCGTAGCGGTAGCAAGGAATTCACCCCTCCACTTT	CASSVAVARNSPLHF